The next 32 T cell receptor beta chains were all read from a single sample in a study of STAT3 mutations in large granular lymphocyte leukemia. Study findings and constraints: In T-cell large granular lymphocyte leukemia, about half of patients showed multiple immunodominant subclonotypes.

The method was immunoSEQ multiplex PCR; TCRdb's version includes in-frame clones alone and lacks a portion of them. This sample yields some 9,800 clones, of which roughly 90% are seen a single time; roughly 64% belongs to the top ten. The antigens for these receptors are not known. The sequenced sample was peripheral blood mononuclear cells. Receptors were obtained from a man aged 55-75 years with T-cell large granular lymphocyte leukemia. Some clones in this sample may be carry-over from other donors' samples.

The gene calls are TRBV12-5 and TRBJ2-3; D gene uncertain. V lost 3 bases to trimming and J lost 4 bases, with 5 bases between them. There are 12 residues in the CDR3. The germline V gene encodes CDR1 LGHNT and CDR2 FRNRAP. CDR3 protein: CASGFRSDTQYF. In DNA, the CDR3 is TGTGCTAGTGGTTTCCGCTCAGATACGCAGTATTTT. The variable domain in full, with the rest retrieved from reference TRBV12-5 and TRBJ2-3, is DARVTQTPRHKVTEMGQEVTMRCQPILGHNTVFWYRQTMMQGLELLAYFRNRAPLDDSGMPKDRFSAEMPDATLATLKIQPSEPRDSAVYFCASGFRSDTQYFGPGTRLTVL.

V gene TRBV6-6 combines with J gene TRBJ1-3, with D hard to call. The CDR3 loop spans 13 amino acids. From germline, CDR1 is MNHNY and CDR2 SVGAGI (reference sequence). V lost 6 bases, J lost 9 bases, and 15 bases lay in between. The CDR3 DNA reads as TGTGCCAGCAGCCCGGGCACGGAAGCCACCATATATTTT. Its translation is CASSPGTEATIYF.

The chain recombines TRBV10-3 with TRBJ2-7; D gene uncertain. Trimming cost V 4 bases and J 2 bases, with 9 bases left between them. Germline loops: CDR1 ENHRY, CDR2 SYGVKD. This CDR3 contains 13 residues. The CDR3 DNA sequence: TGTGCCATCAGTGGTCCGGAAACCTACGAGCAGTACTTC. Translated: CAISGPETYEQYF.

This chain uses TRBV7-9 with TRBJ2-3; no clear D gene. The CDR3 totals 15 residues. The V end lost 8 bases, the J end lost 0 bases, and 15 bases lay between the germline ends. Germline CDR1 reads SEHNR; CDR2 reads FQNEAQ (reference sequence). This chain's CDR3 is CASSGGGGSTDTQYF. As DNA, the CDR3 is TGTGCCAGCTCGGGCGGCGGTGGGAGCACAGATACGCAGTATTTT.

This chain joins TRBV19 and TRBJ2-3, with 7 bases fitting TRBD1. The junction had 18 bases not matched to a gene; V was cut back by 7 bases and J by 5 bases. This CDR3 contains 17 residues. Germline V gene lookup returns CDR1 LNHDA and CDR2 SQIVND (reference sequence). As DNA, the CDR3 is TGTGCCAGTATCCCCACCCCAGGGACAGCGGTGGGAGATACGCAGTATTTT. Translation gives CASIPTPGTAVGDTQYF.

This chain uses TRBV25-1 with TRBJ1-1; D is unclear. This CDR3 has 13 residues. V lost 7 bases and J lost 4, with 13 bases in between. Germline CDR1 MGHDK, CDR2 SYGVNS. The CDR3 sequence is CASIRARGTEAFF. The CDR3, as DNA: TGTGCCAGCATTAGGGCCCGGGGCACTGAAGCTTTCTTT.

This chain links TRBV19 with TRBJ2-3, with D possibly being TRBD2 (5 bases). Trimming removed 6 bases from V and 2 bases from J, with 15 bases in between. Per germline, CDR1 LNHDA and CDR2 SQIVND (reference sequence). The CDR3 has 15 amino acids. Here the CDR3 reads CASSSGLPNTDTQYF. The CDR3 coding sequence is TGTGCCAGTAGCAGCGGATTACCTAACACAGATACGCAGTATTTT.

The CDR3 region is CASSPLFTGVSTDTQYF. The CDR3 DNA sequence: TGTGCCAGCAGCCCCCTCTTCACAGGGGTCAGCACAGATACGCAGTATTTT. The gene calls are TRBV7-9 and TRBJ2-3, with TRBD1 identical over 7 bases. The V gene's germline CDR1 is SEHNR and CDR2 FQNEAQ (reference sequence). The CDR3 covers 17 residues. V was clipped by 5 bases and J by 0 bases; unmatched bases: 11.

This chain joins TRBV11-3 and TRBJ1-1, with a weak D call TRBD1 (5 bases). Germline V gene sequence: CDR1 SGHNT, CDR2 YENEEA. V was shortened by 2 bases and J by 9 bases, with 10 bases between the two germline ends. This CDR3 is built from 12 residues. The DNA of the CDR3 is TGTGCCAGCAGCTTATCCGGGGGAAAAGCTTTCTTT. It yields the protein CASSLSGGKAFF.

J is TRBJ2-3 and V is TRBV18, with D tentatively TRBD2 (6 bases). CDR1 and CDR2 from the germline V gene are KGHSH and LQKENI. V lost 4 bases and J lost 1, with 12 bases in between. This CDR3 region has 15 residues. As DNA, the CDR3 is TGTGCCAGCTCACGTTCTTCGGGGGGCACAGATACGCAGTATTTT. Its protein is CASSRSSGGTDTQYF.

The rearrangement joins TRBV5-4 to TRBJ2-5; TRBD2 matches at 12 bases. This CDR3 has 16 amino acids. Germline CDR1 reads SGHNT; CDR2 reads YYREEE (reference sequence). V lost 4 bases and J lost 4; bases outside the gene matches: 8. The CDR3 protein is CASSVTSGGRGETQYF. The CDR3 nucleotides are TGTGCCAGCAGCGTTACTAGCGGGGGGAGGGGAGAGACCCAGTACTTC. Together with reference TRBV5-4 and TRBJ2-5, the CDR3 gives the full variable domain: ETGVTQSPTHLIKTRGQQVTLRCSSQSGHNTVSWYQQALGQGPQFIFQYYREEENGRGNFPPRFSGLQFPNYSSELNVNALELDDSALYLCASSVTSGGRGETQYFGPGTRLLVL.

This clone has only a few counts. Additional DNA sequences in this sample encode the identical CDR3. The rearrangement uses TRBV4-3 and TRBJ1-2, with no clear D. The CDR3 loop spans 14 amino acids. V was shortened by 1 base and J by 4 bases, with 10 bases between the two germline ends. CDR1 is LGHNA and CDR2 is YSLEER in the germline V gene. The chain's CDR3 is CASSQARHLYGYTF. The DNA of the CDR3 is TGCGCCAGCAGCCAAGCTCGGCACCTCTATGGCTACACCTTC.

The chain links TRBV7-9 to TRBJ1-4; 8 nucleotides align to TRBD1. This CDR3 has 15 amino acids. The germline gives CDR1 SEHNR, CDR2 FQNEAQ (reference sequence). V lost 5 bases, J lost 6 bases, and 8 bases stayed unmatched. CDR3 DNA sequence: TGTGCCAGCAGCGCCCAGGGGGCAAAGGATGAAAAACTGTTTTTT. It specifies CASSAQGAKDEKLFF.

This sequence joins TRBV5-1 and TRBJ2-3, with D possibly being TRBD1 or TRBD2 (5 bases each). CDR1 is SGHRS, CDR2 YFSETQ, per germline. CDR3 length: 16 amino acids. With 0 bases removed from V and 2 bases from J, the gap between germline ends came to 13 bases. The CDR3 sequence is CASSLDTEGPTDTQYF. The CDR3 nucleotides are TGCGCCAGCAGCTTGGATACTGAGGGACCCACAGATACGCAGTATTTT.

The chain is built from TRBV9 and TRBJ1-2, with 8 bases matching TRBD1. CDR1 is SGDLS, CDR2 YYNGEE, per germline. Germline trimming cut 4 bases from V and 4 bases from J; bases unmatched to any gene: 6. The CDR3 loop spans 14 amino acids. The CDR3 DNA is TGTGCCAGCAGCACCCTCGGGACAGGCTATGGCTACACCTTC. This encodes CASSTLGTGYGYTF.

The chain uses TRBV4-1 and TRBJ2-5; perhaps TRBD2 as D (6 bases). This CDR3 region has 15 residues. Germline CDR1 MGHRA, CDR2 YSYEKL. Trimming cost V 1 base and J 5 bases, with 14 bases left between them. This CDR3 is CASSQGLVVSETQYF. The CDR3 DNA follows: TGCGCCAGCAGCCAAGGACTAGTAGTATCGGAGACCCAGTACTTC.

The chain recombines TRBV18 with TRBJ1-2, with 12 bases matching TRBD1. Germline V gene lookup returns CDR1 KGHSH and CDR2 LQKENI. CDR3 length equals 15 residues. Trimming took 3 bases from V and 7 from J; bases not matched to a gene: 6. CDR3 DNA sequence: TGTGCCAGCTCACCTCCGGGACAGGGGGCAATTGGCTACACCTTC. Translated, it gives CASSPPGQGAIGYTF.

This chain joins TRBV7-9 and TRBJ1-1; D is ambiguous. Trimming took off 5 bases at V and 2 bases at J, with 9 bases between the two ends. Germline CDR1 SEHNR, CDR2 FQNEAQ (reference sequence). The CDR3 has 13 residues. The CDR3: CASSPYFNTEAFF. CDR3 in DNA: TGTGCCAGCAGCCCCTACTTCAACACTGAAGCTTTCTTT.

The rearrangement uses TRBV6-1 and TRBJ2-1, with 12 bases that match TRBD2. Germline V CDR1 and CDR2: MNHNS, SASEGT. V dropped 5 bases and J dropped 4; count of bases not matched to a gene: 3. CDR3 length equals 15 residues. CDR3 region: CASSLLAGGYNEQFF. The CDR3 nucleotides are TGTGCCAGCAGTTTGCTAGCGGGAGGGTACAATGAGCAGTTCTTC.

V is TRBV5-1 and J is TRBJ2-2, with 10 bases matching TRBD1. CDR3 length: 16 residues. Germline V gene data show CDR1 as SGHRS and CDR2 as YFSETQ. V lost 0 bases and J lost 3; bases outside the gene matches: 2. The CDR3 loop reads CASSLVGTGDTGELFF. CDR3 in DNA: TGCGCCAGCAGCTTGGTAGGGACAGGGGACACCGGGGAGCTGTTTTTT.

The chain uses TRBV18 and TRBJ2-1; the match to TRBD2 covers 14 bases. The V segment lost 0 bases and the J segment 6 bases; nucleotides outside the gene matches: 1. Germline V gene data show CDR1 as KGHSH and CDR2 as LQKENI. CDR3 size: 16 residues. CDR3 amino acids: CASSPPGLAGANEQFF. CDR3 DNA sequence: TGTGCCAGCTCACCACCGGGACTAGCGGGAGCCAATGAGCAGTTCTTC.

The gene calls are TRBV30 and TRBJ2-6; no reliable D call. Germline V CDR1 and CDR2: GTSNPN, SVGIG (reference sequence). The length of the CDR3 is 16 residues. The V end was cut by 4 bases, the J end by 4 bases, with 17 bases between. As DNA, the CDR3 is TGTGCCTGGATCCCGCTGGGGTCCTGGGGGGCCAACGTCCTGACTTTC. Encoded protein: CAWIPLGSWGANVLTF.

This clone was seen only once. The CDR3 DNA follows: TGTGCCAGTCGAAGTGAAGACAGGGGAAACACCGGGGAGCTGTTTTTT. The encoded protein is CASRSEDRGNTGELFF. This chain joins TRBV19 and TRBJ2-2; 8 nucleotides align to TRBD1. The V and J ends lost 8 bases and 2 bases, in that order; junction bases with no gene match: 10. The CDR3 has 16 amino acids. Germline V gene sequence: CDR1 LNHDA, CDR2 SQIVND (reference sequence). The full variable domain, rest sourced from reference TRBV19 and TRBJ2-2, is DGGITQSPKYLFRKEGQNVTLSCEQNLNHDAMYWYRQDPGQGLRLIYYSQIVNDFQKGDIAEGYSVSREKKESFPLTVTSAQKNPTAFYLCASRSEDRGNTGELFFGEGSRLTVL.

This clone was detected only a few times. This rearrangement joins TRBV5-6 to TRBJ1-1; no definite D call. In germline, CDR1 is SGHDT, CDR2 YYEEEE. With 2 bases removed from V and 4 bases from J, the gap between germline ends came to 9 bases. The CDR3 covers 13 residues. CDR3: CASSFDGTTEAFF. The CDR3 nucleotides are TGTGCCAGCAGCTTCGACGGAACCACTGAAGCTTTCTTT. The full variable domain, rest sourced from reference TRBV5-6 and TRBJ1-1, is DAGVTQSPTHLIKTRGQQVTLRCSPKSGHDTVSWYQQALGQGPQFIFQYYEEEERQRGNFPDRFSGHQFPNYSSELNVNALLLGDSALYLCASSFDGTTEAFFGQGTRLTVV.

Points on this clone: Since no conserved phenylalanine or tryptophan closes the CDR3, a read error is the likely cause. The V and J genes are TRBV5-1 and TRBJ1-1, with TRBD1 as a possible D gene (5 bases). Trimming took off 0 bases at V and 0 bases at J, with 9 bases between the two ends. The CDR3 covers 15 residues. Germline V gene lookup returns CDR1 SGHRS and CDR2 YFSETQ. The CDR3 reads CASSLGQGMNTEAFL. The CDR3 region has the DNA TGCGCCAGCAGCTTGGGGCAGGGAATGAACACTGAAGCTTTCCTT.

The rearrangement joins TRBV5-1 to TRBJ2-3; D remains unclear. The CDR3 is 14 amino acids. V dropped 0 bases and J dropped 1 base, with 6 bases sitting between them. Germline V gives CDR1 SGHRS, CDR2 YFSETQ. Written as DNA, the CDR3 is TGCGCCAGCAGCTTGGATGGGGGCACAGATACGCAGTATTTT. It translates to CASSLDGGTDTQYF.

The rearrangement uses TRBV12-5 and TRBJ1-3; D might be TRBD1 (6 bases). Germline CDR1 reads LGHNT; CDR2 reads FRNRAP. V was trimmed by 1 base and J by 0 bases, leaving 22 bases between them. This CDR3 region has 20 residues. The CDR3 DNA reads TGTGCTAGTGGTTTGGGGTCGTTACTTCATCGGACAGCCTCTGGAAACACCATATATTTT. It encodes CASGLGSLLHRTASGNTIYF.

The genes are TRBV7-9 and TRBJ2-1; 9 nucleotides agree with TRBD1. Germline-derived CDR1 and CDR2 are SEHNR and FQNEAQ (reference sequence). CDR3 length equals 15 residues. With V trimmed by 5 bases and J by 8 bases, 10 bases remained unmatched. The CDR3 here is CASSVPNRGLDEQFF. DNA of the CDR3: TGTGCCAGCAGCGTTCCCAACAGGGGGCTGGATGAGCAGTTCTTC.

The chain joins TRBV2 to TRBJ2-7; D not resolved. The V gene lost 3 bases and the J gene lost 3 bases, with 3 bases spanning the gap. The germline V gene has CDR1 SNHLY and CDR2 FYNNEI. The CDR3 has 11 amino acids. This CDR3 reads CASSDFYEQYF. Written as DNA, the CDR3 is TGTGCCAGCAGTGATTTCTACGAGCAGTACTTC.

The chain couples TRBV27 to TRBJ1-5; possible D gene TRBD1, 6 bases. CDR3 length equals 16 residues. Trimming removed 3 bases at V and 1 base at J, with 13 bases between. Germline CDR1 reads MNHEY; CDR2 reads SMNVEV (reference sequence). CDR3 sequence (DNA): TGTGCCAGCAGTTTGAAGGGGGGGGCGAGCAATCAGCCCCAGCATTTT. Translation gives CASSLKGGASNQPQHF.

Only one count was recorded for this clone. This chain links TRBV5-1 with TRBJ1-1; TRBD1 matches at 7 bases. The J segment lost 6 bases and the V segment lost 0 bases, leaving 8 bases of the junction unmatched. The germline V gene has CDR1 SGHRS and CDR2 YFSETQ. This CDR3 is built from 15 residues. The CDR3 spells CASSLVYRGVAEAFF. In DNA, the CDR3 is TGCGCCAGCAGCTTGGTTTACAGGGGTGTGGCTGAAGCTTTCTTT.

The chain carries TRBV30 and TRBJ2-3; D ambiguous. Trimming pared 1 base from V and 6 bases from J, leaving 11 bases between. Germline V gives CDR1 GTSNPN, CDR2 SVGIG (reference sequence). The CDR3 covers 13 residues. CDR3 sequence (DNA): TGTGCCTGGAGTGCGAGAGAATCGGATACGCAGTATTTT. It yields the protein CAWSARESDTQYF.